This TCR beta chain was recorded in a study of blood T cell repertoires in COVID-19. J lost 5 bases, V lost 8 bases, and 11 bases had no gene match. CDR3 length: 15 residues. CDR1 is SNHLY, CDR2 FYNNEI, per germline. Data came from immunoSEQ multiplex PCR; TCRdb stores just in-frame clones and leaves some out. The sample has a few hundred thousand clones, about 89% seen once. Sequenced sample: PBMCs or T cells enriched from blood (not recorded which). V is TRBV2 and J is TRBJ2-5; 10 bases agree with TRBD2. The receptor was derived from a woman in her thirties or forties who had been exposed to COVID-19. CDR3 DNA sequence: TGTGCCAGCCGCCTGGAGCGGGGGGGTCATGAGACCCAGTACTTC. It codes for CASRLERGGHETQYF.